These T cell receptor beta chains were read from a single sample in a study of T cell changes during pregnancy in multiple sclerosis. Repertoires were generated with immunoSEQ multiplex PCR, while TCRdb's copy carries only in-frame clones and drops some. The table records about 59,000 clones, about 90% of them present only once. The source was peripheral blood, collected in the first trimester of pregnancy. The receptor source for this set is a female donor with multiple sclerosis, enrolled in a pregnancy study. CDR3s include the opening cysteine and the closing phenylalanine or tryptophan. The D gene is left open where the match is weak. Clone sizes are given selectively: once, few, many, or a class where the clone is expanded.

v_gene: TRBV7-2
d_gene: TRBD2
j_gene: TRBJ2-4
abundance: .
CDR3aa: CASSFHGAGGQNIQYF
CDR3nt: TGTGCCAGCAGCTTCCACGGGGCGGGAGGCCAAAACATTCAGTACTTC

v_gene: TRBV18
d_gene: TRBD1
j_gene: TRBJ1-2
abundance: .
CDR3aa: CASSPIVGQAQPGHYGYTF
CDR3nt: TGTGCCAGCTCACCAATAGTGGGACAGGCTCAACCCGGCCACTATGGCTACACCTTC

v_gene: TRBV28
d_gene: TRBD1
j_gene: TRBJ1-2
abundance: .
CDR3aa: CASSYWTGNANYGYTF
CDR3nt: TGTGCCAGCAGTTACTGGACAGGGAACGCCAACTATGGCTACACCTTC

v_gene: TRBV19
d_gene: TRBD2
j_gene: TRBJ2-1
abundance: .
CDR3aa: CASRSGGLTQYNEQFF
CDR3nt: TGTGCCAGCCGAAGCGGGGGCCTAACACAATACAATGAGCAGTTCTTC

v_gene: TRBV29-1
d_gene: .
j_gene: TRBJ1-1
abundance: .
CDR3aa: CSAITGNTEAFF
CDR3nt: TGCAGCGCTATAACAGGGAACACTGAAGCTTTCTTT

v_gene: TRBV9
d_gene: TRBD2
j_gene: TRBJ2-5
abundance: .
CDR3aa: CASSVGLAGSETQYF
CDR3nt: TGTGCCAGCAGCGTAGGACTAGCGGGGTCAGAGACCCAGTACTTC

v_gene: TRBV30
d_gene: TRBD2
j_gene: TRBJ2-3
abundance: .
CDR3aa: CACQRLAGSDTQYF
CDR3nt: TGTGCCTGCCAAAGACTAGCGGGATCAGATACGCAGTATTTT

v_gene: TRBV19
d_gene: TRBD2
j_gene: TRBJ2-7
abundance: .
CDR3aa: CASSPAGTSGYEQYF
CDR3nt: TGTGCCAGTAGTCCAGCCGGGACTAGCGGCTACGAGCAGTACTTC

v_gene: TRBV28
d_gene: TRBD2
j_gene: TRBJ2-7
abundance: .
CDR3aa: CASSLLAGGQYEQYF
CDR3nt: TGTGCCAGCAGTTTATTGGCGGGAGGGCAGTACGAGCAGTACTTC

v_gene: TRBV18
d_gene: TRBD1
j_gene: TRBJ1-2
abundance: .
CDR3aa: CASSLDRVEGYTF
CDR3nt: TGTGCCAGCTCATTAGACAGGGTGGAAGGCTACACCTTC

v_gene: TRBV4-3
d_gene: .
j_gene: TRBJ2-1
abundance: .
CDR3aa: CASSQGTNSYNEQFF
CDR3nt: TGCGCCAGCAGCCAAGGGACTAACTCCTACAATGAGCAGTTCTTC

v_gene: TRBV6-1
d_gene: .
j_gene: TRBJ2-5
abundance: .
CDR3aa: CASSGGGVQETQYF
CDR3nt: TGTGCCAGCAGTGGGGGAGGAGTCCAAGAGACCCAGTACTTC

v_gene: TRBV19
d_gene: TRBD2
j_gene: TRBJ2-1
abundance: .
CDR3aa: CASSPAAGVLYEQFF
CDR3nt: TGTGCCAGTAGTCCCGCAGCGGGAGTATTGTATGAGCAGTTCTTC

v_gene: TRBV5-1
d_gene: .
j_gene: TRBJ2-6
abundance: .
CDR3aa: CASSLLPRENSGANVLTF
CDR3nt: TGCGCCAGCAGCCTATTGCCCCGGGAGAACTCTGGGGCCAACGTCCTGACTTTC

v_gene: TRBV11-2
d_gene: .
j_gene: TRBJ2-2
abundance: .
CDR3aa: CASSLIGENGELFF
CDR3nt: TGTGCCAGCAGCTTAATAGGGGAAAACGGGGAGCTGTTTTTT

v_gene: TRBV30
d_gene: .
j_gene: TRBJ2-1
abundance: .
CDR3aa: CAWSGTSRDRNEQFF
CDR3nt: TGTGCCTGGAGTGGTACTAGCAGGGACCGCAATGAGCAGTTCTTC

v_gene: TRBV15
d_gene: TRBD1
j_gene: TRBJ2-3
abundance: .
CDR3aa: CATSLMRGRDTQYF
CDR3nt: TGTGCCACCAGCCTTATGAGGGGGCGGGATACGCAGTATTTT

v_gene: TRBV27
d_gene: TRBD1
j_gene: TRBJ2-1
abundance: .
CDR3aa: CASSSFRMRFPARGWSEQFF
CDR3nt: TGTGCCAGCAGTTCCTTCCGAATGCGATTCCCGGCCAGGGGGTGGTCTGAGCAGTTCTTC

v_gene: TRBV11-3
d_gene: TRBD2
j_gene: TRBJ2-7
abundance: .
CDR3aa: CASSYKRGAYEQYF
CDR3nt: TGTGCCAGCAGCTACAAGCGGGGTGCCTACGAGCAGTACTTC

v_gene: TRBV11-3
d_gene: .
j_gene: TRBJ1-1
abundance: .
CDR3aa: CASSGALSGVNTEAFF
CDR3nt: TGTGCCAGCAGCGGGGCTCTATCAGGGGTGAACACTGAAGCTTTCTTT

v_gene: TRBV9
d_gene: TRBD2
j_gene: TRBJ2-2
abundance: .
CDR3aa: CASNGAGAFSGELFF
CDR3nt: TGTGCCAGCAATGGAGCGGGAGCATTTTCCGGGGAGCTGTTTTTT

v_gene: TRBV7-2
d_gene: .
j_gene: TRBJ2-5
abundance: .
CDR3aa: CAISVGGTQYF
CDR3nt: TGTGCCATTTCGGTGGGAGGGACCCAGTACTTC

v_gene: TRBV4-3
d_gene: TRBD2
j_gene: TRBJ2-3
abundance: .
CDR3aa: CASSQDIRGGGDTQYF
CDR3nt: TGCGCCAGCAGCCAAGATATCCGGGGCGGGGGAGATACGCAGTATTTT

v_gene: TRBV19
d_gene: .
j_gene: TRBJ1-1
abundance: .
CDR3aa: CASSISGAAGGEAFF
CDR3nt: TGTGCCAGTAGTATTTCAGGTGCCGCGGGGGGTGAAGCTTTCTTT

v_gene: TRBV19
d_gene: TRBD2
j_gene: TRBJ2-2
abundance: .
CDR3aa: CASSIGSGTITGELFF
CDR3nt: TGTGCCAGTAGTATCGGTAGCGGGACGATCACCGGGGAGCTGTTTTTT

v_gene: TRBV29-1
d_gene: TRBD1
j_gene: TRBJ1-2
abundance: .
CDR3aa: CSVQQGWDYGYTF
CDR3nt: TGCAGCGTCCAACAGGGGTGGGACTATGGCTACACCTTC

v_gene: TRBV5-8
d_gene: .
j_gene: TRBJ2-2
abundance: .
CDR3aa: CASSPWQSPGELFF
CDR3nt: TGTGCCAGCAGCCCATGGCAGTCCCCCGGGGAGCTGTTTTTT

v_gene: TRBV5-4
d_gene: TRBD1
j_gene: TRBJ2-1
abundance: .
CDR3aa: CASSLTGVSNEQFF
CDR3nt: TGTGCCAGCAGCTTAACAGGGGTCTCCAATGAGCAGTTCTTC

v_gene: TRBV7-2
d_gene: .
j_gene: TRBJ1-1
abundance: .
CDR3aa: CASSLAQGTTEAFF
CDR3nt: TGTGCCAGCAGCTTAGCGCAGGGGACCACTGAAGCTTTCTTT

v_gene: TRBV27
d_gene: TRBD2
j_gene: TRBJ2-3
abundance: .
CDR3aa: CASSLRESSTDTQYF
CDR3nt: TGTGCCAGCAGTTTGCGGGAGAGTAGCACAGATACGCAGTATTTT

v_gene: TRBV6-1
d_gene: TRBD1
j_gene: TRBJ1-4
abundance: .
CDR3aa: CASSFGTGVNEKLFF
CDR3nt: TGTGCCAGCAGTTTCGGGACAGGGGTGAATGAAAAACTGTTTTTT

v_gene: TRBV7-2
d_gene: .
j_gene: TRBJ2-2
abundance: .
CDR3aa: CASRQGGLAGPGTGELFF
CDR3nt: TGTGCCAGCAGACAGGGGGGGCTAGCGGGGCCCGGGACCGGGGAGCTGTTTTTT

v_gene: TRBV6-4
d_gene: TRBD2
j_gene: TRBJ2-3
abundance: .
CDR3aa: CASSDSGRASDTQYF
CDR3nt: TGTGCCAGCAGTGATAGCGGGAGGGCCTCAGATACGCAGTATTTT

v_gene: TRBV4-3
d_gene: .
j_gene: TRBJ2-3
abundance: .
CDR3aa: CASSQDDETPAGVTDTQYF
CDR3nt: TGCGCCAGCAGCCAAGATGATGAAACTCCCGCCGGGGTGACAGATACGCAGTATTTT

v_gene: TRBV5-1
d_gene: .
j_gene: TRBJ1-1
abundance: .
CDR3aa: CASSLEGGRNTEAFF
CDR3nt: TGCGCCAGCAGCTTGGAAGGAGGGAGGAACACTGAAGCTTTCTTT

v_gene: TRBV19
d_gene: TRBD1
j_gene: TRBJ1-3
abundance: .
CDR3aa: CASNLGQAISGNTIYF
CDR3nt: TGTGCCAGTAATCTCGGACAGGCCATCTCTGGAAACACCATATATTTT

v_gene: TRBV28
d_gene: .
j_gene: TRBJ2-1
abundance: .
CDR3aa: CASSLRPRDFSYNEQFF
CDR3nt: TGTGCCAGCAGTTTAAGGCCCCGAGACTTTTCCTACAATGAGCAGTTCTTC

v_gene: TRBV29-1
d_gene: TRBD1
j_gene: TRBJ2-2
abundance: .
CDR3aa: CSVGGQANTGELFF
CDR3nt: TGCAGCGTGGGGGGACAGGCGAACACCGGGGAGCTGTTTTTT

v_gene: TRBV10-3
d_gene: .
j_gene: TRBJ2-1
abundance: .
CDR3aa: CAISESHSVSYNEQFF
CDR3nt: TGTGCCATCAGTGAGTCGCATAGCGTTTCCTACAATGAGCAGTTCTTC

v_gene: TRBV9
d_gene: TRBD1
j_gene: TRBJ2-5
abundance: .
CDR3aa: CASSDGTGSNVQETQYF
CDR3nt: TGTGCCAGCAGCGACGGGACAGGGTCCAACGTACAAGAGACCCAGTACTTC

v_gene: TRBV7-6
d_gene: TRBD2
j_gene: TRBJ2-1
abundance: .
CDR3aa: CASSLLAGSSYNEQFF
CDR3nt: TGTGCCAGCAGCTTACTAGCGGGGAGCTCCTACAATGAGCAGTTCTTC

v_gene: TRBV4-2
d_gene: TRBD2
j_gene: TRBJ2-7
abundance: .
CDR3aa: CASSQVAGTLVEQYF
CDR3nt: TGTGCCAGCAGCCAAGTAGCGGGGACCCTAGTAGAGCAGTACTTC

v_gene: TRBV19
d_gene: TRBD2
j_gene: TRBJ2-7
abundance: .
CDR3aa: CASRGGLAGGQRRTEQYF
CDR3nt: TGTGCCAGTAGAGGAGGGCTAGCGGGAGGTCAAAGGAGGACCGAGCAGTACTTC

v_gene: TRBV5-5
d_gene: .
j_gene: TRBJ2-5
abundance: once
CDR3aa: CASSWIAGPGLGETQYF
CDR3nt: TGTGCCAGCAGTTGGATTGCCGGACCAGGGTTGGGAGAGACCCAGTACTTC

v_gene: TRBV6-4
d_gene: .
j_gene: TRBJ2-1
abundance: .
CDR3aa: CASSEDPRGEQFF
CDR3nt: TGTGCCAGCAGTGAGGACCCCCGAGGGGAGCAGTTCTTC

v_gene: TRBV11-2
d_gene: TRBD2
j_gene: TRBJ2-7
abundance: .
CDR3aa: CASSLASGSSYEQYF
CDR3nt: TGTGCCAGCAGCTTAGCTAGCGGGAGCTCCTACGAGCAGTACTTC

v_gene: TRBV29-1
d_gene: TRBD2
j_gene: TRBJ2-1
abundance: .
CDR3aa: CSVTGLAGGEAYNEQFF
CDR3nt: TGCAGCGTAACGGGACTAGCGGGAGGTGAGGCCTACAATGAGCAGTTCTTC

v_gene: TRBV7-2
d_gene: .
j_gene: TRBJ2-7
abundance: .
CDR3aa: CASSPFPNSYEQYF
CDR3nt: TGTGCCAGCAGTCCCTTCCCTAATTCCTACGAGCAGTACTTC

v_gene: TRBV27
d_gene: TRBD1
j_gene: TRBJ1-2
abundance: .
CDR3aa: CASSSWDRGSGYTF
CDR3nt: TGTGCCAGCAGTTCGTGGGACAGGGGCTCTGGCTACACCTTC

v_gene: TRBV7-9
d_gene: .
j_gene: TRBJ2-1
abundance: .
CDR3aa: CASSQAPEQFF
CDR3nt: TGTGCCAGCAGTCAAGCACCTGAGCAGTTCTTC

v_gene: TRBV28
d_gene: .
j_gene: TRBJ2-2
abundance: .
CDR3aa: CASSLWRGEHTGELFF
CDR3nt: TGTGCCAGCAGTTTATGGCGTGGGGAGCACACCGGGGAGCTGTTTTTT

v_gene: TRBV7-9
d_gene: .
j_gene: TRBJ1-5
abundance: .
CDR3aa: CASSFGDSNQPQHF
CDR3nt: TGTGCCAGCAGCTTTGGGGACTCCAATCAGCCCCAGCATTTT

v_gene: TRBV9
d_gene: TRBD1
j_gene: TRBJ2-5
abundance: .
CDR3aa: CASSRTRAGGEETQYF
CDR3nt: TGTGCCAGCAGCAGGACGAGGGCAGGGGGAGAAGAGACCCAGTACTTC

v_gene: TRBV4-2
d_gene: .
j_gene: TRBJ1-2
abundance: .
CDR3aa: CASSQGQSRNYGYTF
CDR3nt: TGTGCCAGCAGTCAAGGACAGTCGAGAAACTATGGCTACACCTTC

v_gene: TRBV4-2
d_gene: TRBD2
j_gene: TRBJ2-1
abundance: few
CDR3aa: CASSQETSGGYNEQFF
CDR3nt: TGTGCCAGCAGCCAAGAAACAAGCGGGGGGTACAATGAGCAGTTCTTC

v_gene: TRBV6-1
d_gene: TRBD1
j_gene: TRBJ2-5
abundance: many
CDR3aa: CASSEAEGQGQETQYF
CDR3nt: TGTGCCAGCAGTGAAGCCGAGGGACAGGGTCAAGAGACCCAGTACTTC

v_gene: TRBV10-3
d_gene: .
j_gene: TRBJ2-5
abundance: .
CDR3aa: CAISDSTAQETQYF
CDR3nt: TGTGCCATCAGTGATTCGACAGCTCAAGAGACCCAGTACTTC